This TCR beta chain was sequenced for a study of blood T cell repertoires in COVID-19. For the study at large: The United States, Italy and Spain supplied acute and convalescent COVID-19 samples. Sources were T cells, B-cell-depleted T cells, or PBMCs; the material itself was cDNA or gDNA.

In the authors' workflow: From reference gene primer amplification, estimates of nucleated cell counts were derived. Assay: immunoSEQ multiplex PCR; the TCRdb copy retains only in-frame clones and omits some. V and J calls plus clone size are reproduced from that table; the DNA served to infer D and trimming. This sample carries about 69,000 clones, roughly 80% of them seen once, and the ten largest clones take over 7.5%. This CDR3 is 15 amino acids long. The V gene end was trimmed by 3 bases and the J gene end by 4 bases; junction bases not matched to a gene: 4. CDR1 and CDR2 from the germline V gene are SEHNR and FQNEAQ (reference sequence).

The chain recombines TRBV7-9 with TRBJ2-1, with 9 positions matching TRBD2. This sequence was found in a woman of 80 years or more with acute or convalescent COVID-19. The sequenced sample consisted of peripheral blood. The CDR3 bases are TGTGCCAGCAGCTTTGTGCGGGGGGGTTACAATGAGCAGTTCTTC. Protein sequence: CASSFVRGGYNEQFF.